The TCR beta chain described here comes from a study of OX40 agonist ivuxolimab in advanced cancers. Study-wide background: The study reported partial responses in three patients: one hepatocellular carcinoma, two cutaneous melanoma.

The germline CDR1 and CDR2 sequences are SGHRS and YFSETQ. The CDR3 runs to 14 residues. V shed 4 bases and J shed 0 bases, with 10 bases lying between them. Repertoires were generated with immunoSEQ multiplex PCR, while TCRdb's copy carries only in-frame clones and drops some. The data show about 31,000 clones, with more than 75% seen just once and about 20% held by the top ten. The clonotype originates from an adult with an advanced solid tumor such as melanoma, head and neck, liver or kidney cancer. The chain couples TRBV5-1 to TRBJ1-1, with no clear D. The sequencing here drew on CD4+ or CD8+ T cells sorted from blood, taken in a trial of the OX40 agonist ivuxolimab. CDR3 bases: TGCGCCAGCAGCCCAACCACCGTGAACACTGAAGCTTTCTTT. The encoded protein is CASSPTTVNTEAFF.